Listed below are T cell receptor beta chains from one sample, sequenced in a study of breast tumors, draining lymph nodes, adjacent tissues. Via MiXCR, TCRdb re-called the multiplex PCR reads, giving one row per CDR3 protein. The sample shows 50,000 to 85,000 distinct CDR3 sequences, roughly two fifths of them seen only once. What was sequenced was breast tumor tissue. Every receptor here comes from a female donor with breast cancer. Some clones in this sample may be carry-over from other donors' samples. Both conserved end residues are part of each CDR3. The D gene is left open where the match is weak. For some rows the clone size is stated as once, few or many, or as a class when expanded; others skip it.

TRBV19,TRBJ2-5,many,.,TGTGCCAGTAGCGCGATAACACCCCAAGAGACCCAGTACTTC,CASSAITPQETQYF
TRBV5-6,TRBJ1-1,.,.,TGTGCCAGCAGCGCGTTGACAGGCATTATCCCCACTGAAGCTTTCTTT,CASSALTGIIPTEAFF
TRBV12-5,TRBJ2-1,many,TRBD2,TGTGCTAGTGGTACCTCTGTCCGCACCGGGACTAGCGGTAACAATGAGCAGTTCTTC,CASGTSVRTGTSGNNEQFF
TRBV20-1,TRBJ2-1,.,TRBD2,TGCAGTGCTAGAGAGAGGGTAGCGGGATACAATGAGCAGTTCTTC,CSARERVAGYNEQFF
TRBV7-8,TRBJ1-6,many,.,TGTGCCAGCAGCTTAGGTCGGGGGACCAGCAATTCACCCCTCCACTTT,CASSLGRGTSNSPLHF
TRBV20-1,TRBJ2-7,many,.,TGCAGTGCTAGAGATCTAAACAGTTACGAGCAGTACTTC,CSARDLNSYEQYF
TRBV11-2,TRBJ2-7,many,.,TGTGCCAGCAGCTTGGTCTCTCGGGGGAGTAGATACGAGCAGTACTTC,CASSLVSRGSRYEQYF
TRBV19,TRBJ2-1,.,TRBD2,TGTGCCAGTAGTACAGGTTCCGGGGGGGCCGTCTACAATGAGCAGTCCTTC,CASSTGSGGAVYNEQSF
TRBV14,TRBJ2-1,.,TRBD2,TGTGCCAGCAGCCTCAGCCGCGGACTAGCGGGGGCGGAAGATCATGGTGAGCAGTTCTTC,CASSLSRGLAGAEDHGEQFF
TRBV12-3/TRBV12-4,TRBJ1-1,.,TRBD1,TGTGCCAGCAGTACCAGGACAGGTCGGGGCTCGAACACTGAAGCTTTCTTT,CASSTRTGRGSNTEAFF
TRBV7-9,TRBJ2-7,many,TRBD1,TGTGCCAGCAGCTCCAGGACAGGGCCTGATTTATTCTACGAGCAGTACTTC,CASSSRTGPDLFYEQYF
TRBV7-3,TRBJ2-2,.,TRBD1,TGTGCCAGCAGCTCAGGGGGCACCGGGGAGCTGTTTTTT,CASSSGGTGELFF
TRBV6-6,TRBJ2-1,few,.,TGTGCCAGCAAACCGACAGACTACAATGAGCAGTTCTTC,CASKPTDYNEQFF
TRBV7-6,TRBJ2-7,large,.,TGTGCCAGCAGCTTAGCAGGGACCGAGCAGTACTTC,CASSLAGTEQYF
TRBV3-1,TRBJ2-5,many,TRBD1,TGTGCCAGCCTCCAGGGGGAACACCAAGAGACCCAGTACTTC,CASLQGEHQETQYF
TRBV19,TRBJ2-6,many,TRBD2,TGTGCCAGTATCACCCCGGGGGGTGCATCCTCTGGGGCCAACGTCCTGACTTTC,CASITPGGASSGANVLTF
TRBV13,TRBJ2-3,.,TRBD1,TGTGCCAGCAGCTTAGTGGGACAGGGGGCAGATACGCAGTATTTT,CASSLVGQGADTQYF
TRBV25-1,TRBJ2-5,.,.,TGTGCCAGCAGGGCGTCTGGCCAAGAGACCCAGCACTTC,CASRASGQETQHF
TRBV20-1,TRBJ2-7,many,TRBD2,TGCAGTGCTGGTGGGGAACTAGCGGGAGGTTACGAGCAGTACTTC,CSAGGELAGGYEQYF
TRBV19,TRBJ2-3,.,.,TGTGCCAGTAGTTCGGGGGCGGGCCACGATACCCAATATTTT,CASSSGAGHDTQYF
TRBV6-2/TRBV6-3,TRBJ2-7,many,.,TGTGCCAGCAGTTACTCTGCCCCTTACGAGCAGTACTTC,CASSYSAPYEQYF
TRBV18,TRBJ2-7,many,.,TGTGCCAGCTCTCTCGATAGGACGGAGGGATCTGAGTACTTC,CASSLDRTEGSEYF
TRBV20-1,TRBJ1-2,medium-sized,.,TGCAGTGCTAGAGGGGCGGGGACTAACTATGGCTACACCTTC,CSARGAGTNYGYTF
TRBV6-1,TRBJ2-7,many,TRBD1,TGTGCCAGCAATCAACAGGGGGCATTCTACGAGCAGTACTTC,CASNQQGAFYEQYF
TRBV12-3/TRBV12-4,TRBJ2-7,many,TRBD2,TGTGCCAGCAGCCTTTGGGGGGCTGCGGGGGGCTCCTACGAGCAGTACTTC,CASSLWGAAGGSYEQYF
TRBV3-1,TRBJ1-5,many,.,TGTGCCAGCAGCCAAGGAATTGGTCAGCCCCAGCATTTT,CASSQGIGQPQHF
TRBV7-7,TRBJ2-2,many,TRBD2,TGTGCTAGCAGTCCCACTAGCGCGGGCGGGGAGCTGTTTTTT,CASSPTSAGGELFF
TRBV11-2,TRBJ2-1,many,.,TGTGCCAGCAGCTTGGGAGTGTGGCTGATTAACAATGAGCAGTTCTTC,CASSLGVWLINNEQFF
TRBV6-6,TRBJ1-2,many,.,TGTGCCAGCAGGAACTCCATGGATGGCTACACCTTC,CASRNSMDGYTF
TRBV20-1,TRBJ1-3,many,TRBD1,TGCAGTGCAAACGACAGGGGCTCTGGAAACACCATATATTTT,CSANDRGSGNTIYF
TRBV10-2,TRBJ2-7,.,TRBD2,TGCGCCAGTTCCAGCGGGAGGCCCTACGAGCAGTACTTC,CASSSGRPYEQYF
TRBV10-2,TRBJ2-3,many,.,TGCGCCAGCAGTGAACAGGGCACAGATACGCAGTATTTT,CASSEQGTDTQYF
TRBV29-1,TRBJ2-7,few,TRBD1,TGCAGCTCCCTGGACGGGACAGAAAACTACGAGCAGTACTTC,CSSLDGTENYEQYF
TRBV7-9,TRBJ2-4,many,.,TGTGCCAGCAGCTTAGCGTCCGGGTGCGCCAAAAACATTCAGTACTTC,CASSLASGCAKNIQYF
TRBV29-1,TRBJ2-2,many,TRBD2,TGCAGCGTTCCGGGAGGGTGGAACACCGGGGAGCTGTTTTTT,CSVPGGWNTGELFF
TRBV10-3,TRBJ2-7,.,TRBD1,TGTGCCATCAAAACGGGACAGGGGTGGGAGCAGTACTTC,CAIKTGQGWEQYF
TRBV5-1,TRBJ2-5,.,TRBD1,TGCGCCAGCAGCCCGGTGGGACAGGGGGCTGGAGAGACCCAGTACTTC,CASSPVGQGAGETQYF
TRBV7-9,TRBJ1-3,many,.,TGTGCCAGCAGCTTAGGTGGGGGGATTGGAAACACCATATATTTT,CASSLGGGIGNTIYF
TRBV7-9,TRBJ2-1,many,TRBD2,TGTGCCAGCAGCTCAGAGCGGGAGCGGGGCAATGAGCAGTTCTTC,CASSSERERGNEQFF
TRBV29-1,TRBJ2-7,.,.,TGCAGCGTTGGAGGGGACGGTATAGGTTACGAGCAGTACTTC,CSVGGDGIGYEQYF
TRBV6-6,TRBJ2-1,many,TRBD1,TGTGCCAGCAGTACCGGGACAGGGGCGAATGAGCAGTTCTTC,CASSTGTGANEQFF
TRBV11-2,TRBJ2-1,many,.,TGTGCCAGCAGTCACGGATACAATGAGCAGTTCTTC,CASSHGYNEQFF
TRBV20-1,TRBJ2-3,many,.,TGCAGTGCTAGGGCGCCGGGCACAGATACGCAGTATTTT,CSARAPGTDTQYF
TRBV6-5,TRBJ2-7,many,.,TGTGCCAGCAGTTACTCGAAGGCGACAGCAACCTACGAGCAGTACTTC,CASSYSKATATYEQYF
TRBV7-9,TRBJ1-4,many,.,TGTGCCACCAAAGACCCCCGGGGTGAAAAACTGTTTTTT,CATKDPRGEKLFF
TRBV20-1,TRBJ2-7,many,TRBD2,TGCAGTGCTATCTCGGGGGGGCGGTTCGACGAGCAGTACTTC,CSAISGGRFDEQYF
TRBV20-1,TRBJ1-2,many,.,TGCAGGCCCGGTGGGTCGTATAACTATGGCTACACCTTC,CRPGGSYNYGYTF